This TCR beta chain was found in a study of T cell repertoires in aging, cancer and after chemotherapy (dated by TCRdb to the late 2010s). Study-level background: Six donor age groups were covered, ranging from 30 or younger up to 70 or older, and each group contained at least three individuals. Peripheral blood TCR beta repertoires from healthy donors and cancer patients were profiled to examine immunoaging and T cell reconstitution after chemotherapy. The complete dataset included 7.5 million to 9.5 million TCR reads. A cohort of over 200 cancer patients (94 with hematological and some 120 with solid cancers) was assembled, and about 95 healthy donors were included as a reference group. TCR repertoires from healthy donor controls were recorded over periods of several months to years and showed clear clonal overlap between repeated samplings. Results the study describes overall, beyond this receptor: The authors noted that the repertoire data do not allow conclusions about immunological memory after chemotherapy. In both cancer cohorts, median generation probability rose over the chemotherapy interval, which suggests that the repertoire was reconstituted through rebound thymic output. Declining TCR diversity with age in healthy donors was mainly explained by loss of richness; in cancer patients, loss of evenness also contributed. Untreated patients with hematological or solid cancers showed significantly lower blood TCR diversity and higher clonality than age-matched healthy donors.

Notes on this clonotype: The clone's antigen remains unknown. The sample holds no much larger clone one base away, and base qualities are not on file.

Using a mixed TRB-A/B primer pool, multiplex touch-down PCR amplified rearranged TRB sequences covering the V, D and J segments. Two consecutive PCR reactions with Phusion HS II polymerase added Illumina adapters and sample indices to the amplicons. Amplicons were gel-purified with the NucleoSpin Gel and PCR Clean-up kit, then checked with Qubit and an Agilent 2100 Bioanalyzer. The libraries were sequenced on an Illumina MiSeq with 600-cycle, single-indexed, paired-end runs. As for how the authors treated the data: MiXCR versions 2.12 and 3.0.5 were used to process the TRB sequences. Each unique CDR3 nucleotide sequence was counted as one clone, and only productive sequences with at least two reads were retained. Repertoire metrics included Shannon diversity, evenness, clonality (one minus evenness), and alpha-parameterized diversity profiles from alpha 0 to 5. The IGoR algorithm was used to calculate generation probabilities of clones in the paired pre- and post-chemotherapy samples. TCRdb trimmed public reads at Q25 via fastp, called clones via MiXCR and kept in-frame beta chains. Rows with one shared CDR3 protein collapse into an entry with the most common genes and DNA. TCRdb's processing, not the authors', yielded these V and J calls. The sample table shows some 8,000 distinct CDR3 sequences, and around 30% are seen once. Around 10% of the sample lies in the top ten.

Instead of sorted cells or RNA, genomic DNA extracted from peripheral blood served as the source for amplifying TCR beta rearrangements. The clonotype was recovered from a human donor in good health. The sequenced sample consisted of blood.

The CDR3 region: CASSINPDRAYEQYF. The bases read TGTGCCAGTAGTATCAACCCCGACAGGGCCTACGAGCAGTACTTC. Recombination connected TRBV19 to TRBJ2-7, with 7 bases matching TRBD1. CDR1 and CDR2, per the germline V gene (reference sequence), are LNHDA and SQIVND. Trimmed from V: 3 bases; trimmed from J: 2 bases; junction bases lacking a gene match: 7. There are 15 amino acids in the CDR3, from cysteine to phenylalanine inclusive. The CDR3 DNA has 45 bases and is translated from base 1.